The clone carrying this T cell receptor (beta chain) was seen at least ten times. The sample belongs to a study of blood T cells in healthy people across ages. J gave up 0 bases and V 0 bases, and 7 bases lay outside the gene matches. The germline CDR1 and CDR2 sequences are LGHNA and YNFKEQ. CDR3 length equals 18 residues. A second PCR, run for about 6 to 12 cycles, used a sample-barcoded 5' primer plus a J-beta primer mix. All cDNA molecules were each tagged by a template-switch adaptor with 12 random nucleotides. TCRdb re-derived calls from the 5' RACE reads in MiXCR, one entry per CDR3 protein. The sample contains 750,000 to 1,000,000 distinct CDR3 sequences, roughly 29% of which appear only once. This sample was shared with a second study, whose subject was T cells of mothers and their children. That source notes: The donor cohort consisted of three healthy Caucasian mothers and their six children. The yield was over 9.5 million TCR beta CDR3 reads from each mother and a few million from each child. An overlap that was slightly higher, though non-significant, was seen in related mother-child pairs versus unrelated pairs.

The receptor comes from a woman in her thirties or forties in good health. The chain carries TRBV4-2 and TRBJ2-1, with 8 bases aligning to TRBD2. Sample: blood. The DNA of the CDR3 is TGTGCCAGCAGCCAAGATCTAAGCGGGGGCCTCTCCTACAATGAGCAGTTCTTC. Translated: CASSQDLSGGLSYNEQFF.